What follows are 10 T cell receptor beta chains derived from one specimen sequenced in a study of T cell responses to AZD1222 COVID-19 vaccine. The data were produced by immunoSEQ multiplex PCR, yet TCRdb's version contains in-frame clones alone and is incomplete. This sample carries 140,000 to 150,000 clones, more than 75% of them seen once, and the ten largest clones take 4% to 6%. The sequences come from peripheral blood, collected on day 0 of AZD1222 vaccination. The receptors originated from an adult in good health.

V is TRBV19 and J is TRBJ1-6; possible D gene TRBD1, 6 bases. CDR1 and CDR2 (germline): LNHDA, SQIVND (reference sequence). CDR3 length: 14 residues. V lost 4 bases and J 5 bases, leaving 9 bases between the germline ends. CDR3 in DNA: TGTGCCAGTAGTAGTGCAGGGGATAATTCACCCCTCCACTTT. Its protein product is CASSSAGDNSPLHF.

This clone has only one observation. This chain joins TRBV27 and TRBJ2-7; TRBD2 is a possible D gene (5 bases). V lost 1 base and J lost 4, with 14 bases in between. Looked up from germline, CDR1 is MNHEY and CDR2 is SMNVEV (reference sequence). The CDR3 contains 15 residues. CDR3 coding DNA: TGTGCCAGCAGTTTATTAGCGTGGCCAAATTACGAGCAGTACTTC. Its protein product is CASSLLAWPNYEQYF.

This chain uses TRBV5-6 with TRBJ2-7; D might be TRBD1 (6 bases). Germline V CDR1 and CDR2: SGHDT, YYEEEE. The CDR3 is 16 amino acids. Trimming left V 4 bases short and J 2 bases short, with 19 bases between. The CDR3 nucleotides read TGTGCCAGCAGCCAGACCCCGACAGGCCCTACCTACGAGCAGTACTTC. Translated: CASSQTPTGPTYEQYF.

DNA of the CDR3: TGTGCCAGCAGCCAATCAGCGATAAACTATGGCTACACCTTC. Translated, it gives CASSQSAINYGYTF. The chain recombines TRBV16 with TRBJ1-2; D gene ambiguous. Trimming shortened V by 0 bases and J by 2 bases, and 7 bases separated the two germline ends. Germline CDR1 is KGHSY and CDR2 is FQNENV. The CDR3 spans 14 residues.

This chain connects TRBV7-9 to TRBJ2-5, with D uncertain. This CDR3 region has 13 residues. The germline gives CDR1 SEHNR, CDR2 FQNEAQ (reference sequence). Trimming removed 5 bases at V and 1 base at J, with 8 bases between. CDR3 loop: CASSLNLQETQYF. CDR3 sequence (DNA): TGTGCCAGCAGCCTTAACCTCCAAGAGACCCAGTACTTC.

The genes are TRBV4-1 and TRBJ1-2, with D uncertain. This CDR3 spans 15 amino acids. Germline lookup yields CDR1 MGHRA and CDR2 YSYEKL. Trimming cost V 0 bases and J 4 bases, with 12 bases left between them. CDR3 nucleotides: TGCGCCAGCAGCCAAGATCTTACAGACTTCTATGGCTACACCTTC. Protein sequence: CASSQDLTDFYGYTF.

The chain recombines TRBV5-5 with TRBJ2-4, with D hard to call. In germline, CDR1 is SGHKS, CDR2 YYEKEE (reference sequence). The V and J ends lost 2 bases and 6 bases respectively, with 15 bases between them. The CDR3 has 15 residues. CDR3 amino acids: CASSLLTGEINIQYF. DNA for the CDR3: TGTGCCAGCAGCTTATTGACCGGAGAAATAAACATTCAGTACTTC.

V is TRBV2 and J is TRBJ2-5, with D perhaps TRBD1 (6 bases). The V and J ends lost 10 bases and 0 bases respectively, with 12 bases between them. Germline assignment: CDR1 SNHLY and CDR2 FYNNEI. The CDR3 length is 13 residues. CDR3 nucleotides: TGTGCCACGCGAACAGGGTACCAAGAGACCCAGTACTTC. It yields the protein CATRTGYQETQYF.

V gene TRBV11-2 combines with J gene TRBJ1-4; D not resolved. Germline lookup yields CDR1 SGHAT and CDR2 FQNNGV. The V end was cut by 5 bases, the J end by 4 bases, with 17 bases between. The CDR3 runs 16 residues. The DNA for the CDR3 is TGTGCCAGCAGCCAAGGGCACTCGGGATTTAATGAAAAACTGTTTTTT. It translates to CASSQGHSGFNEKLFF.

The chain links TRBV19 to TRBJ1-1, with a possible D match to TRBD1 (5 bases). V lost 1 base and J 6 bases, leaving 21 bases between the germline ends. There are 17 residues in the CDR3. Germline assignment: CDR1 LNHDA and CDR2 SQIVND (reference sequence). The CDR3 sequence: CASSIAADRARGAEAFF. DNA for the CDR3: TGTGCCAGTAGTATAGCTGCGGATAGGGCCAGAGGGGCTGAAGCTTTCTTT.